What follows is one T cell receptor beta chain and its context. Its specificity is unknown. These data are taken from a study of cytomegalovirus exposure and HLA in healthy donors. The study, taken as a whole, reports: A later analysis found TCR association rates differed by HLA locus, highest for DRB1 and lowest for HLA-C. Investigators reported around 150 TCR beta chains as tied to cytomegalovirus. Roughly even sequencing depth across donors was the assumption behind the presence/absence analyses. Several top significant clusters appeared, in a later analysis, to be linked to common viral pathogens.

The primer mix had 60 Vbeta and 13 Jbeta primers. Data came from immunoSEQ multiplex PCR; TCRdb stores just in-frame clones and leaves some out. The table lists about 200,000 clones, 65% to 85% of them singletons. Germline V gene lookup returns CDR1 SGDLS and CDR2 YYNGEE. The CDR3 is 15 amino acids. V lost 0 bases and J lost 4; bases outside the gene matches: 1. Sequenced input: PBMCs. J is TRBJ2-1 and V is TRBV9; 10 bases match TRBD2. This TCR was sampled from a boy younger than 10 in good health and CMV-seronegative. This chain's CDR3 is CASSVEAGGYNEQFF. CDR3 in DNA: TGTGCCAGCAGCGTAGAAGCGGGGGGGTACAATGAGCAGTTCTTC.